The clone carrying this TCR beta chain has only one observation. Method: immunoSEQ multiplex PCR; TCRdb's copy keeps in-frame clones and lacks some. The table has approximately 310,000 clones, 70% to 90% seen once. J was trimmed by 2 bases and V by 5 bases; bases with no gene match: 12. Germline V gives CDR1 SGHTA, CDR2 FQGNSA. This CDR3 is built from 17 residues. The source of the sample is a study of blood T cell repertoires in COVID-19. Participants' reported clinical history set cohort assignment. Cohort 3 donors were reported recovered after two negative PCRs, clearance, or symptom resolution. The TCR comes from a man younger than 45 who had recovered from COVID-19. This chain uses TRBV7-2 with TRBJ1-2, with 9 positions matching TRBD1. Sequencing was carried out using PBMCs or T cells enriched from blood (not recorded which). CDR3 loop: CASSLKGGQGWNYGYTF. As DNA, the CDR3 is TGTGCCAGCAGCCTCAAGGGGGGACAGGGCTGGAACTATGGCTACACCTTC.